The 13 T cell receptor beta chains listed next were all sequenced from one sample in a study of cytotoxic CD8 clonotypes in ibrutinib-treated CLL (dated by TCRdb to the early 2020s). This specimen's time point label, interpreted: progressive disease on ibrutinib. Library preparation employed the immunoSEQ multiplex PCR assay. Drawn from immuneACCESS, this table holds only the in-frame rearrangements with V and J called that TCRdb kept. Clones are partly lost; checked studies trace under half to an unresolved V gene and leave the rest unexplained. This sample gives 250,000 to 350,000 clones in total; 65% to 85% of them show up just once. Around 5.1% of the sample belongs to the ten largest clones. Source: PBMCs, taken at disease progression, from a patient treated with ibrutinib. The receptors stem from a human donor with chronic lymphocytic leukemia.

CDR3 sequence: CASSNLGQGRNQPQHF. As DNA, the CDR3 is TGTGCCAGCAGCAACTTAGGACAGGGCCGCAATCAGCCCCAGCATTTT. The chain couples TRBV5-6 to TRBJ1-5, with 8 bases aligning to TRBD1. After removal of 4 bases from V and 2 bases from J, the junction contained 8 bases not matched to a gene. Germline lookup yields CDR1 SGHDT and CDR2 YYEEEE. CDR3 length: 16 amino acids. Supplemented by reference TRBV5-6 and TRBJ1-5, the full variable domain reads DAGVTQSPTHLIKTRGQQVTLRCSPKSGHDTVSWYQQALGQGPQFIFQYYEEEERQRGNFPDRFSGHQFPNYSSELNVNALLLGDSALYLCASSNLGQGRNQPQHFGDGTRLSIL.

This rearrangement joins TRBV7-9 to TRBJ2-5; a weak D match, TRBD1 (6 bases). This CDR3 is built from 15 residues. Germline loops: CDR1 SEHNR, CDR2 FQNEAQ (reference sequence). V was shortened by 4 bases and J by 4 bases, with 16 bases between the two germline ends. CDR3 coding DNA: TGTGCCAGCAGCTCCAAAGGGGGAGTCAGAGAGACCCAGTACTTC. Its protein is CASSSKGGVRETQYF.

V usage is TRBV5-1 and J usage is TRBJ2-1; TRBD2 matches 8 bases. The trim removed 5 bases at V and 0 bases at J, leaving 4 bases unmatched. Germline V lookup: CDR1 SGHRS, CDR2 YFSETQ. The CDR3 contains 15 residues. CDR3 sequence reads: CASRRAGDSYNEQFF. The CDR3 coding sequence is TGCGCCAGCAGGCGAGCGGGGGACTCCTACAATGAGCAGTTCTTC. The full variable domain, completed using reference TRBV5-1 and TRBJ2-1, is KAGVTQTPRYLIKTRGQQVTLSCSPISGHRSVSWYQQTPGQGLQFLFEYFSETQRNKGNFPGRFSGRQFSNSRSEMNVSTLELGDSALYLCASRRAGDSYNEQFFGPGTRLTVL.

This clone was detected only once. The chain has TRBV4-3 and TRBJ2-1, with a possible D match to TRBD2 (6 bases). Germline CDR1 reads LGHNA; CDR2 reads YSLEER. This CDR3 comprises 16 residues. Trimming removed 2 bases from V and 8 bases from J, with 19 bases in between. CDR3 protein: CASSQNSGRDPDEQFF. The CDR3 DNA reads TGCGCCAGCAGCCAAAATTCGGGGCGGGACCCAGATGAGCAGTTCTTC.

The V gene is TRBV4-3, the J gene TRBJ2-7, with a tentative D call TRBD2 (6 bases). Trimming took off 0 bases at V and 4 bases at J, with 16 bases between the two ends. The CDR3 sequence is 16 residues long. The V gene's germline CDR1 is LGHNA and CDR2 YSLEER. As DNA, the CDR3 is TGCGCCAGCAGCCAAGATCTGGCTAGCGTAGAGTACGAGCAGTACTTC. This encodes CASSQDLASVEYEQYF.

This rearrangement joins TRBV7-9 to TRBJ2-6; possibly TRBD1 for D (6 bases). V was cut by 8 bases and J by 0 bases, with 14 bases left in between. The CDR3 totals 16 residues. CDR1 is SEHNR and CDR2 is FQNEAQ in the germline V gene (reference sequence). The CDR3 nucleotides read TGTGCCAGCGAAAACACGGGACACTCTGGGGCCAACGTCCTGACTTTC. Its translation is CASENTGHSGANVLTF.

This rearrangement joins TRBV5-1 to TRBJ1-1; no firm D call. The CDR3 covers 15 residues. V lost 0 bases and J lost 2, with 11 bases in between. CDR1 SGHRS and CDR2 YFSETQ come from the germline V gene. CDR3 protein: CASSLDLRKNTEAFF. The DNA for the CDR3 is TGCGCCAGCAGCTTGGACCTCAGGAAAAACACTGAAGCTTTCTTT.

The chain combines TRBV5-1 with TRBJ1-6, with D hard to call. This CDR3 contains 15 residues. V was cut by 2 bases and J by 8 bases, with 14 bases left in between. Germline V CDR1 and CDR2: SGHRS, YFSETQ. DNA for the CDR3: TGCGCCAGCAGCTTCAGGACCAGCGAGGATTCACCCCTCCACTTT. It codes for CASSFRTSEDSPLHF. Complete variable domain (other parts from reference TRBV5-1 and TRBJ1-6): KAGVTQTPRYLIKTRGQQVTLSCSPISGHRSVSWYQQTPGQGLQFLFEYFSETQRNKGNFPGRFSGRQFSNSRSEMNVSTLELGDSALYLCASSFRTSEDSPLHFGNGTRLTVT.

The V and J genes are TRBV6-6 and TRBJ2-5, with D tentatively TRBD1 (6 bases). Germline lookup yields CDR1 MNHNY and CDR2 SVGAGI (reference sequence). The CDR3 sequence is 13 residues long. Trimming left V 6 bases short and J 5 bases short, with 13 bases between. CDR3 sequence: CASRPRGSETQYF. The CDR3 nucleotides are TGTGCCAGCAGACCTAGGGGGAGCGAGACCCAGTACTTC.

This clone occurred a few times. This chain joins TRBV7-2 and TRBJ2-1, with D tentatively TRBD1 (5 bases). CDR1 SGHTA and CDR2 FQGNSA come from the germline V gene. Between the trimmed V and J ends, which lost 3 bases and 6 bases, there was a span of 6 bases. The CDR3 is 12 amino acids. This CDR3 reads CASSLDINEQFF. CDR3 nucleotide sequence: TGTGCCAGCAGCTTGGACATCAATGAGCAGTTCTTC.

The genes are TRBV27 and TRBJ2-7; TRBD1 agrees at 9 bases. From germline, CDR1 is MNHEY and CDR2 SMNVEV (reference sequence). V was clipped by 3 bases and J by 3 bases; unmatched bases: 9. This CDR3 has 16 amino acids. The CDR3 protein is CASSLISGTGHYEQYF. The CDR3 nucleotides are TGTGCCAGCAGTTTGATCTCGGGGACAGGGCACTACGAGCAGTACTTC.

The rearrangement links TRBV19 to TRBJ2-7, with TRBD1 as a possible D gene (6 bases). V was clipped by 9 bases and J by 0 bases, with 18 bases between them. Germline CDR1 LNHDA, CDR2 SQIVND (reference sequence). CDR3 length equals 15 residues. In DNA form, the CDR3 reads TGTGCCAGCTGGGGATGGGGACATAGCTCCTACGAGCAGTACTTC. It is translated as CASWGWGHSSYEQYF.

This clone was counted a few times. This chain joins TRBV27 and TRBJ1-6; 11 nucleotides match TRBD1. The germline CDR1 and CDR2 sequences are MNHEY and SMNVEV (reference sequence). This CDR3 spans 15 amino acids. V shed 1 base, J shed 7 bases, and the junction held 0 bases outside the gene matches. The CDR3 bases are TGTGCCAGCAGTTTATGGGACAGGGGGAATTCACCCCTCCACTTT. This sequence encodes CASSLWDRGNSPLHF.